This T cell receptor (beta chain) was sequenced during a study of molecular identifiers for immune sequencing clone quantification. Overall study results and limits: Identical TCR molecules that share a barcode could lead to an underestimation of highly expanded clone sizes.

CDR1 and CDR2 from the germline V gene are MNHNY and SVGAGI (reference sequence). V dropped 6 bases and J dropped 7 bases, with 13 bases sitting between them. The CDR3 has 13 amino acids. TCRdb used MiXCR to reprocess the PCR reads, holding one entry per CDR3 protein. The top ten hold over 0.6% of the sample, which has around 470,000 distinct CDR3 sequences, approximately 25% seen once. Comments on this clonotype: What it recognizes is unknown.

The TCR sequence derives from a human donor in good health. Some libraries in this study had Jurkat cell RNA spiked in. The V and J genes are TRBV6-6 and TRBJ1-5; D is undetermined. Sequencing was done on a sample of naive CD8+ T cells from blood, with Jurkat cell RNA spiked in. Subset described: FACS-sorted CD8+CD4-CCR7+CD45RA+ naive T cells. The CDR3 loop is CASSHGFSQPQHF. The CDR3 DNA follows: TGTGCCAGCAGCCACGGGTTCAGCCAGCCCCAGCATTTT.